The clone carrying this TCR beta chain was picked up a small number of times. The antigen is not known. From germline, CDR1 is MNHEY and CDR2 SVGAGI. The V and J ends lost 0 bases and 6 bases respectively, with 6 bases between them. CDR3 length: 12 amino acids. All donors participated as healthy donors of bone marrow. This record belongs to a study of cytomegalovirus exposure and HLA in healthy donors. Overall study results and limits: Being productive about 87% or about 30% of the time was typical of most TCR beta V segments in an earlier analysis. Among donors in an Asian-associated ancestry cluster, a later analysis reportedly found fewer N-insertions than the roughly 700-donor mean.

The PCR made use of 60 Vbeta and 13 Jbeta primers. Repertoires were generated with immunoSEQ multiplex PCR, while TCRdb's copy carries only in-frame clones and drops some. The sample has 90,000 or so clones; around 74% are singletons. This clonotype was obtained from a man between 25 and 39 years old in good health and CMV-seropositive. The sequenced sample was PBMCs. J is TRBJ2-7 and V is TRBV6-5, with a weak D call TRBD1 (5 bases). The CDR3 DNA reads as TGTGCCAGCAGTTACTCAGGGGTCGAGCAGTACTTC. The encoded protein is CASSYSGVEQYF.